A single sample gave rise to the 26 T cell receptor beta chains below, sequenced in a study of T cell changes during pregnancy in multiple sclerosis. The protocol was immunoSEQ multiplex PCR, while the TCRdb copy is restricted to in-frame clones and leaves out a portion. The table shows about 75,000 clones, with 75% to 95% occurring only once. The input for sequencing was CD4+ T cells from peripheral blood mononuclear cells, taken before pregnancy. The receptors here all came from a female donor with multiple sclerosis, enrolled in a pregnancy study.

This clone occurred a few times. The chain couples TRBV11-1 to TRBJ1-1; the D is unclear. Germline values: CDR1 SGHAT, CDR2 FQDESV (reference sequence). The CDR3 is 15 amino acids. V gave up 2 bases and J gave up 0 bases, with 10 bases separating them. Here the CDR3 DNA reads TGTGCCAGCAGCTTAAGAGCAAAACTGAACACTGAAGCTTTCTTT. Translated, it gives CASSLRAKLNTEAFF.

The chain employs TRBV7-8 and TRBJ2-1; tentative D call: TRBD2 (5 bases). Germline V CDR1 and CDR2: SGHVS, FQNEAQ. Trimming cost V 0 bases and J 0 bases, with 12 bases left between them. CDR3 length equals 17 residues. CDR3 DNA: TGTGCCAGCAGCTTAGCCCCTCTACGGGGCTCCTACAATGAGCAGTTCTTC. Translating it yields CASSLAPLRGSYNEQFF.

V gene TRBV6-6 combines with J gene TRBJ1-6, with 9 bases matching TRBD1. J lost 10 bases, V lost 7 bases, and 11 bases had no gene match. CDR1 is MNHNY and CDR2 is SVGAGI in the germline V gene (reference sequence). CDR3 length equals 15 residues. CDR3 amino acids: CASTPSGTGRSPLHF. CDR3 bases: TGTGCCAGCACCCCGTCTGGGACAGGGCGCTCACCCCTCCACTTT.

The genes are TRBV6-1 and TRBJ2-3; TRBD2 matches at 10 bases. Losses at the gene ends were 4 bases for V and 3 bases for J; bases not matched to a gene: 7. CDR1 and CDR2 (germline): MNHNS, SASEGT. The CDR3 extends over 16 amino acids. CDR3: CASSATSGSLTDTQYF. The CDR3, as DNA: TGTGCCAGCAGTGCGACTAGCGGGTCCCTTACAGATACGCAGTATTTT.

CDR3: CASSSYRGFLGTEAFF. As DNA, the CDR3 is TGTGCCAGCAGTTCCTACAGGGGTTTTTTAGGCACTGAAGCTTTCTTT. V gene TRBV27 combines with J gene TRBJ1-1; TRBD1 agrees at 7 bases. CDR3 length equals 16 residues. Trimming removed 4 bases from V and 4 bases from J; junction bases left unmatched: 12. Germline lookup yields CDR1 MNHEY and CDR2 SMNVEV (reference sequence).

V and J are TRBV6-5 and TRBJ2-3; maybe TRBD2 (6 bases). V dropped 2 bases and J dropped 6 bases, with 6 bases sitting between them. CDR1 and CDR2 (germline): MNHEY, SVGAGI. The CDR3 length is 12 residues. The CDR3 reads CASSYGRDTQYF. In nucleotides, the CDR3 is TGTGCCAGCAGTTACGGGAGGGATACGCAGTATTTT.

This clone has only a few counts. The rearrangement joins TRBV28 to TRBJ1-1; tentatively, D is TRBD1 (6 bases). V was trimmed by 6 bases and J by 6 bases, leaving 11 bases between them. Germline CDR1 and CDR2: MDHEN and SYDVKM. The CDR3 is 12 amino acids. CDR3 coding DNA: TGTGCCAGCAGAACAGGGACGTCTGAAGCTTTCTTT. This gives the protein CASRTGTSEAFF.

The chain uses TRBV7-2 and TRBJ2-5; TRBD2 agrees at 8 bases. J gave up 4 bases and V 1 base, and 8 bases lay outside the gene matches. Germline lookup yields CDR1 SGHTA and CDR2 FQGNSA. This CDR3 comprises 16 residues. CDR3 loop: CASSLVAVAGGETQYF. The CDR3 DNA reads as TGTGCCAGCAGCTTAGTCGCCGTGGCGGGGGGAGAGACCCAGTACTTC. Full variable domain (rest looked up from reference TRBV7-2 and TRBJ2-5): GAGVSQSPSNKVTEKGKDVELRCDPISGHTALYWYRQSLGQGLEFLIYFQGNSAPDKSGLPSDRFSAERTGGSVSTLTIQRTQQEDSAVYLCASSLVAVAGGETQYFGPGTRLLVL.

The chain recombines TRBV7-3 with TRBJ2-5; 12 positions match TRBD1. Trimming removed 5 bases from V and 4 bases from J; junction bases left unmatched: 8. CDR3 length: 16 amino acids. Germline V gene sequence: CDR1 SGHTA, CDR2 FQGTGA. Here the CDR3 DNA reads TGTGCCAGCAGCAGGGGGGGACAGGGGGCAGGAGAGACCCAGTACTTC. Protein sequence: CASSRGGQGAGETQYF.

J is TRBJ1-3 and V is TRBV6-6, with D possibly TRBD1 on 5 matching bases. Trimming shortened V by 2 bases and J by 4 bases, and 15 bases separated the two germline ends. The CDR3 is 16 residues long. Germline CDR1 MNHNY, CDR2 SVGAGI (reference sequence). CDR3 loop: CASSYGAGVSGNTIYF. As DNA, the CDR3 is TGTGCCAGCAGTTACGGGGCGGGGGTGTCGGGAAACACCATATATTTT.

This clone was recorded once. CDR3 residues: CASSLSGGVGDTQYF. The CDR3, as DNA: TGTGCCAGCAGTTTATCAGGGGGAGTAGGAGATACGCAGTATTTT. This chain uses TRBV28 with TRBJ2-3, with TRBD1 matching over 7 bases. CDR3 size: 15 residues. Germline CDR1 reads MDHEN; CDR2 reads SYDVKM. The junction had 6 bases not matched to a gene; V was cut back by 1 base and J by 5 bases.

V and J are TRBV19 and TRBJ1-3, with 7 bases identical to TRBD1. The CDR3 length is 14 residues. The germline V gene encodes CDR1 LNHDA and CDR2 SQIVND (reference sequence). The ends lost 4 bases at V and 2 bases at J; junction bases unmatched: 2. The CDR3 nucleotides are TGTGCCAGTAGTAGACAGGGCGCTGGAAACACCATATATTTT. Its translation is CASSRQGAGNTIYF.

The chain is built from TRBV6-1 and TRBJ1-2; D gene uncertain. From germline, CDR1 is MNHNS and CDR2 SASEGT. Trimming pared 3 bases from V and 4 bases from J, leaving 3 bases between. The CDR3 totals 11 residues. The DNA of the CDR3 is TGTGCCAGCAGTGACTTCTATGGCTACACCTTC. It is translated as CASSDFYGYTF.

The chain uses TRBV9 and TRBJ1-6; D gene unclear. Germline V gives CDR1 SGDLS, CDR2 YYNGEE. Trimming stripped 0 bases from V and 7 bases from J, with 8 bases between. This CDR3 has 14 residues. Here the CDR3 reads CASSVATENSPLHF. The CDR3 nucleotides are TGTGCCAGCAGCGTAGCTACGGAGAATTCACCCCTCCACTTT.

This rearrangement joins TRBV28 to TRBJ1-1; D remains ambiguous. Trimming took off 3 bases at V and 1 base at J, with 6 bases between the two ends. From germline, CDR1 is MDHEN and CDR2 SYDVKM. CDR3 size: 13 residues. The CDR3 loop reads CASSLLANTEAFF. The CDR3 DNA reads TGTGCCAGCAGTTTGTTAGCGAACACTGAAGCTTTCTTT.

The genes are TRBV7-2 and TRBJ2-1, with a weak D call TRBD2 (5 bases). The CDR3 runs to 17 residues. Germline V lookup: CDR1 SGHTA, CDR2 FQGNSA. V was pared by 4 bases and J by 1 base, with 17 bases between. The chain's CDR3 is CASSSRLTSRSYNEQFF. DNA for the CDR3: TGTGCCAGCAGCTCCAGACTTACTAGTCGTTCCTACAATGAGCAGTTCTTC.

The rearrangement uses TRBV4-1 and TRBJ2-7; 9 bases match TRBD2. The trim removed 1 base at V and 7 bases at J, leaving 8 bases unmatched. Germline loops: CDR1 MGHRA, CDR2 YSYEKL. CDR3 length: 15 amino acids. The CDR3 DNA sequence: TGCGCCAGCAGCCAAGCGGTAGCGGGAGCGGGGGAGCAGTACTTC. Protein: CASSQAVAGAGEQYF.

The chain joins TRBV4-1 to TRBJ1-2; 8 positions agree with TRBD1. The V gene end was trimmed by 2 bases and the J gene end by 6 bases; junction bases not matched to a gene: 8. The CDR3 is 15 amino acids. Germline V CDR1 and CDR2: MGHRA, YSYEKL. The CDR3 DNA is TGCGCCAGCAGCCAACGGGACAGGTTGAAAGATGGCTACACCTTC. Protein sequence: CASSQRDRLKDGYTF.

V is TRBV5-1 and J is TRBJ1-4; D is possibly TRBD1 (6 bases). CDR3 length equals 13 residues. Trimming removed 4 bases from V and 7 bases from J, with 11 bases in between. Looked up from germline, CDR1 is SGHRS and CDR2 is YFSETQ. The CDR3 bases are TGCGCCAGCAGCCGGACAGCGACTGAAAAACTGTTTTTT. Protein sequence: CASSRTATEKLFF.

The rearrangement uses TRBV5-1 and TRBJ2-2; D ambiguous. Trimming stripped 2 bases from V and 1 base from J, with 6 bases between. The CDR3 spans 14 residues. CDR1 and CDR2 (germline): SGHRS, YFSETQ. The CDR3 loop is CASSLIQNTGELFF. The CDR3 DNA sequence: TGCGCCAGCAGCTTAATACAGAACACCGGGGAGCTGTTTTTT.

V is TRBV18 and J is TRBJ2-3; D perhaps matches TRBD2 (6 bases). CDR3 length: 15 residues. Germline CDR1 reads KGHSH; CDR2 reads LQKENI. Trimming removed 2 bases at V and 1 base at J, with 10 bases between. The CDR3 reads CASSPSTGGTDTQYF. In DNA form, the CDR3 reads TGTGCCAGCTCACCATCTACGGGGGGCACAGATACGCAGTATTTT.

In this sample, this clone turned up once. The rearrangement uses TRBV27 and TRBJ1-2; D unresolved. The length of the CDR3 is 16 residues. The germline gives CDR1 MNHEY, CDR2 SMNVEV (reference sequence). The ends were cut back, 2 bases at V and 4 bases at J, with 17 bases in the middle. The CDR3 protein is CASSLRRHLTVYGYTF. CDR3 DNA sequence: TGTGCCAGCAGTTTACGGCGGCACCTAACCGTCTATGGCTACACCTTC.

The gene calls are TRBV11-1 and TRBJ1-2, with D perhaps matching TRBD1 (5 bases). The CDR3 length is 13 residues. Per germline, CDR1 SGHAT and CDR2 FQDESV (reference sequence). The V end was cut by 5 bases, the J end by 4 bases, with 11 bases between. CDR3 amino acids: CASSLGGSYGYTF. The CDR3, as DNA: TGTGCCAGCAGCCTGGGGGGATCCTATGGCTACACCTTC.

The chain combines TRBV4-1 with TRBJ2-5; the match to TRBD2 covers 10 bases. Germline CDR1 is MGHRA and CDR2 is YSYEKL. J was trimmed by 1 base and V by 3 bases; bases with no gene match: 5. This CDR3 region has 16 residues. The CDR3 bases are TGCGCCAGCAGCCAGTTGCTAGCGGGGGCCCAAGAGACCCAGTACTTC. This encodes CASSQLLAGAQETQYF.

The genes are TRBV7-8 and TRBJ1-1, with no clear D. V gave up 1 base and J gave up 1 base, with 4 bases separating them. The CDR3 spans 13 residues. CDR1 is SGHVS and CDR2 is FQNEAQ in the germline V gene. CDR3 sequence: CASSLERNTEAFF. In nucleotides, the CDR3 is TGTGCCAGCAGCTTAGAGAGGAACACTGAAGCTTTCTTT.

The chain uses TRBV5-4 and TRBJ2-2, with a possible D match to TRBD1 (5 bases). The CDR3 runs to 14 residues. The V gene lost 3 bases and the J gene lost 2 bases, with 8 bases spanning the gap. Germline V CDR1 and CDR2: SGHNT, YYREEE (reference sequence). CDR3 nucleotides: TGTGCCAGCAGCTCAGGGATTAACACCGGGGAGCTGTTTTTT. Its protein product is CASSSGINTGELFF.